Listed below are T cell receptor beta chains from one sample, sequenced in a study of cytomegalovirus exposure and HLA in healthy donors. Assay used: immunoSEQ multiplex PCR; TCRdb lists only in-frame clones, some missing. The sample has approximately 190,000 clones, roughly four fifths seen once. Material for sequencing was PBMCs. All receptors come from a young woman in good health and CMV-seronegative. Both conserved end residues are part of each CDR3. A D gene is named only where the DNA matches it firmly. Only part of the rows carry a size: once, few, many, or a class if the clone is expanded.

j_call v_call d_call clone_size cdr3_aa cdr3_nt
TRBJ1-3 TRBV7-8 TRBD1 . CASSDRGQIGNTIYF TGTGCCAGCAGCGACAGGGGGCAGATTGGAAACACCATATATTTT
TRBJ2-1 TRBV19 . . CASNSGLDYNEQFF TGTGCCAGTAATTCGGGACTGGACTACAATGAGCAGTTCTTC
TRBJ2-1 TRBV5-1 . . CASSLVAFEQFF TGCGCCAGCAGCTTGGTAGCGTTCGAGCAGTTCTTC
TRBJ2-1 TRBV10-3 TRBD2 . CAISGLAEAGYNEQFF TGTGCCATCAGTGGACTAGCGGAGGCGGGATACAATGAGCAGTTCTTC
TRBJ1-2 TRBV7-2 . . CASSPARANYGYTF TGTGCCAGCAGCCCGGCGAGGGCGAACTATGGCTACACCTTC
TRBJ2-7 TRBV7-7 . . CASSSASGESGEQYF TGTGCCAGCAGCTCAGCCTCCGGGGAGTCGGGCGAGCAGTACTTC
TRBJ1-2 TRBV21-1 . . CASSKVKGQGDYGYTF TGTGCCAGCAGCAAAGTAAAGGGGCAGGGTGACTATGGCTACACCTTC
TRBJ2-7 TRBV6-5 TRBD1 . CASSYLSQGENEQYF TGTGCCAGCAGTTATCTGTCCCAGGGGGAGAACGAGCAGTACTTC
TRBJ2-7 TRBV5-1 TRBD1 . CASTLLPGTGINEQYF TGCGCCAGCACCTTACTTCCCGGGACAGGGATCAACGAGCAGTACTTC
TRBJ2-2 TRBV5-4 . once CASTRTTNRNTGELFF TGTGCCAGCACCCGGACGACTAATCGGAACACCGGGGAGCTGTTTTTT
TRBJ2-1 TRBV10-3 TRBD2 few CATKTSGSYNEQFF TGTGCCACCAAGACTAGCGGGAGCTACAATGAGCAGTTCTTC
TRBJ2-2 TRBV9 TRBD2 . CASSVASGARTNTGELFF TGTGCCAGCAGCGTCGCTAGCGGGGCTCGGACGAACACCGGGGAGCTGTTTTTT
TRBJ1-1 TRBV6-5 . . CASNYRGRTEAFF TGTGCCAGCAACTACCGGGGGAGGACTGAAGCTTTCTTT
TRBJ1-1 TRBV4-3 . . CASLHSLSSPGAEAFF TGCGCCAGCCTCCATAGTTTGTCCTCCCCGGGGGCTGAAGCTTTCTTT
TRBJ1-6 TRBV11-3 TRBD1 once CASSLGGQGGSPLHF TGTGCCAGCAGCTTGGGGGGACAGGGAGGTTCACCCCTCCACTTT
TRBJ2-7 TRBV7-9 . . CASSLTGLGEQYF TGTGCCAGCAGCCTAACGGGACTCGGTGAGCAGTACTTC
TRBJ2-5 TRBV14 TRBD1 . CASSTTGTGGSETQYF TGTGCCAGCAGCACAACCGGGACAGGGGGGTCGGAGACCCAGTACTTC
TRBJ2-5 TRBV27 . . CASSLFVRGVETQYF TGTGCCAGCAGTTTATTTGTCAGGGGGGTGGAGACCCAGTACTTC
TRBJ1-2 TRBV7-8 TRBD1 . CASSKGTDYGYTF TGTGCCAGCAGCAAAGGGACAGACTATGGCTACACCTTC
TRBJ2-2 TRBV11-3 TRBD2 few CASSFWLAGDRGNTGELFF TGTGCCAGCAGCTTCTGGCTAGCGGGAGATCGAGGGAACACCGGGGAGCTGTTTTTT
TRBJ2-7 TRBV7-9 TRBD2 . CASSLGRGSGSEQYF TGTGCCAGCAGCTTGGGACGCGGGAGTGGAAGCGAGCAGTACTTC
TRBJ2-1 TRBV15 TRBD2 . CATSSGGTSGSSGDYNEQFF TGTGCCACCAGCTCCGGAGGTACTAGCGGGTCTTCAGGGGACTACAATGAGCAGTTCTTC
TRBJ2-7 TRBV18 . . CASSPPGPTYEQYF TGTGCCAGCTCACCCCCGGGTCCCACCTACGAGCAGTACTTC
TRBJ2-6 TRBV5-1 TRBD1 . CASSPTGQPNSGANVLTF TGCGCCAGCAGCCCAACGGGACAGCCTAACTCTGGGGCCAACGTCCTGACTTTC
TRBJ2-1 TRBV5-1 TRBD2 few CASRGLSGSGYNEQFF TGCGCCAGCAGAGGGCTTAGCGGGAGTGGATACAATGAGCAGTTCTTC
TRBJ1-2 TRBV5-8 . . CASSSGRVSSYGYTF TGTGCCAGCAGCTCGGGGAGGGTTTCCTCCTATGGCTACACCTTC
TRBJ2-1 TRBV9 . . CASSVVGESYNEQFF TGTGCCAGCAGCGTAGTTGGAGAATCCTACAATGAGCAGTTCTTC
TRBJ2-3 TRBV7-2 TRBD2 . CASSFGLASTDTQYF TGTGCCAGCAGCTTCGGACTAGCGAGCACAGATACGCAGTATTTT
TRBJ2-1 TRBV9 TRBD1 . CASSVVGGEGNEQFF TGTGCCAGCAGCGTAGTAGGGGGCGAAGGCAATGAGCAGTTCTTC
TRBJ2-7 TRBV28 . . CASTSGHSYEQYF TGTGCCAGCACCTCCGGTCACTCCTACGAGCAGTACTTC
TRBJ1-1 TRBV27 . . CASSPASFIGNTEAFF TGTGCCAGCAGTCCTGCGAGTTTTATCGGGAACACTGAAGCTTTCTTT
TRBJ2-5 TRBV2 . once CASSSSGQETQYF TGTGCCAGCAGTTCCAGCGGCCAAGAGACCCAGTACTTC
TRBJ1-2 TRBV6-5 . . CASSYSSTYGYTF TGTGCCAGCAGTTATTCGAGTACCTATGGCTACACCTTC
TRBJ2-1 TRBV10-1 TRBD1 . CASSRQGAQEQFF TGCGCCAGCAGCAGACAGGGGGCTCAGGAGCAGTTCTTC
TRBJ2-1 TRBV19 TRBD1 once CASSPDRDRYEQFF TGTGCCAGTAGTCCCGACAGGGATCGGTATGAGCAGTTCTTC
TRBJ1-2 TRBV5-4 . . CASSQSGGVINGYTF TGTGCCAGCAGCCAAAGCGGAGGGGTTATCAATGGCTACACCTTC
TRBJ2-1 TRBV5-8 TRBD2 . CASSLGGLAGGLAYNEQFF TGTGCCAGCAGCTTGGGCGGACTAGCGGGAGGGCTAGCCTACAATGAGCAGTTCTTC
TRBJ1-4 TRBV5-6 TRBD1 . CASSLPDRDEKLFF TGTGCCAGCAGCTTACCCGACAGGGATGAAAAACTGTTTTTT
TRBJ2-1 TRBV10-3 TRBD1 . CAIGGTGDRGDEQFF TGTGCCATCGGAGGTACGGGGGACAGGGGCGATGAGCAGTTCTTC
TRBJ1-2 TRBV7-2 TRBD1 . CASSQTGTGGGGYTF TGTGCCAGCAGCCAAACCGGGACAGGGGGGGGTGGCTACACCTTC
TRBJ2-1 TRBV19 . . CASSILPGFSYNEQFF TGTGCCAGTAGTATCCTGCCAGGGTTCTCCTACAATGAGCAGTTCTTC
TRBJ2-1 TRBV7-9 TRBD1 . CASSPPWGQALYNEQFF TGTGCCAGCAGCCCACCCTGGGGACAGGCATTGTACAATGAGCAGTTCTTC
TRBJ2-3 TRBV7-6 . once CAITTPRGAITDTQYF TGTGCCATCACTACGCCCCGGGGGGCGATAACAGATACGCAGTATTTT
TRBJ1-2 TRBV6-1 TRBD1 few CASSDWTGATDGYTF TGTGCCAGCAGTGATTGGACAGGGGCGACGGATGGCTACACCTTC
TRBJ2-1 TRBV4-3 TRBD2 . CASSQGRAGEAYNEQFF TGCGCCAGCAGCCAAGGGAGGGCGGGAGAAGCCTACAATGAGCAGTTCTTC
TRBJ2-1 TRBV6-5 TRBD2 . CASSYRGLAGNNEQFF TGTGCCAGCAGTTACCGGGGACTAGCGGGAAACAATGAGCAGTTCTTC
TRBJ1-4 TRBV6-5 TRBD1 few CASSYGDRVIEKLFF TGTGCCAGCAGTTACGGGGACAGGGTAATCGAAAAACTGTTTTTT
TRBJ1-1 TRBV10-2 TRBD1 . CASSESTRAGGTEAFF TGCGCCAGCAGTGAGTCGACTCGGGCAGGGGGCACTGAAGCTTTCTTT
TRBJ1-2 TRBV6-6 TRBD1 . CASSYSPGQGNYGYTF TGTGCCAGCAGTTACTCCCCCGGACAGGGTAACTATGGCTACACCTTC
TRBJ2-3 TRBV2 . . CASSTSSGWTDTQYF TGTGCCAGCAGCACTTCAAGCGGGTGGACAGATACGCAGTATTTT
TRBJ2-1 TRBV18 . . CASSPPGRLENEQFF TGTGCCAGCTCACCACCAGGCAGGTTAGAGAATGAGCAGTTCTTC